Below are 30 T cell receptor beta chains sequenced from a single sample in a study of cytomegalovirus exposure and HLA in healthy donors. Use of 60 Vbeta and 13 Jbeta primers characterized the PCR. The data were produced by immunoSEQ multiplex PCR, yet TCRdb's version contains in-frame clones alone and is incomplete. This sample has 100,000 to 150,000 clones, with roughly 70% found just once. Sequenced material: PBMCs. All receptors come from a man aged 30 to 45 in good health and CMV-seronegative.

The rearrangement joins TRBV6-6 to TRBJ2-3, with D unresolved. CDR1 MNHNY and CDR2 SVGAGI come from the germline V gene (reference sequence). Trimming stripped 2 bases from V and 2 bases from J, with 5 bases between. CDR3 length equals 13 residues. CDR3 region: CASSYINTDTQYF. In nucleotides, the CDR3 is TGTGCCAGCAGTTACATCAACACAGATACGCAGTATTTT.

This clone was counted only a few times. The genes are TRBV5-5 and TRBJ2-7; 7 bases align to TRBD2. The CDR3 loop spans 16 amino acids. The germline V gene encodes CDR1 SGHKS and CDR2 YYEKEE (reference sequence). The J segment lost 3 bases and the V segment lost 0 bases, leaving 9 bases of the junction unmatched. Here the CDR3 reads CASSLANWGGSYEQYF. The CDR3 region has the DNA TGTGCCAGCAGCTTGGCCAACTGGGGGGGAAGCTACGAGCAGTACTTC.

This clone showed up just a few times. This chain connects TRBV6-5 to TRBJ2-3, with 10 bases identical to TRBD2. Trimming removed 4 bases from V and 5 bases from J; junction bases left unmatched: 9. The CDR3 extends over 16 amino acids. Germline V lookup: CDR1 MNHEY, CDR2 SVGAGI. DNA of the CDR3: TGTGCCAGCAGTTCAAGCGGGGGGGCCTATTTAGATACGCAGTATTTT. The encoded protein is CASSSSGGAYLDTQYF.

This sequence joins TRBV9 and TRBJ2-3; 9 bases are a match to TRBD1. V lost 3 bases, J lost 5 bases, and 16 bases stayed unmatched. The CDR3 covers 18 residues. The germline CDR1 and CDR2 sequences are SGDLS and YYNGEE. The CDR3 sequence is CASSDPRSGGTGQDTQYF. CDR3 in DNA: TGTGCCAGCAGCGACCCCCGGAGCGGTGGGACAGGGCAAGATACGCAGTATTTT.

This clone was recorded a few times. The chain is built from TRBV7-2 and TRBJ1-2; D is ambiguous. V was clipped by 3 bases and J by 4 bases, with 12 bases between them. In germline, CDR1 is SGHTA, CDR2 FQGNSA. This CDR3 region has 14 residues. Here the CDR3 DNA reads TGTGCCAGCAGCTTCGTCACCCTACTCTATGGCTACACCTTC. Residues: CASSFVTLLYGYTF.

Of note for this clone: At one boundary the junction diverges from the germline segment, which might be a read error. The same CDR3 also results from other DNA sequences found in this sample. This rearrangement joins TRBV7-9 to TRBJ2-2; a possible D gene is TRBD1 (6 bases). CDR3 length: 15 amino acids. Germline CDR1 is SEHNR and CDR2 is FQNEAQ (reference sequence). CDR3 coding DNA: TGTGCCAGCAGCTTAGCGCTCAGGGACACCGGGGAGCTGTTCTTT. This encodes CASSLALRDTGELFF.

The chain recombines TRBV4-1 with TRBJ2-7; no firm D call. Trimming took off 2 bases at V and 1 base at J, with 12 bases between the two ends. The CDR3 is made up of 15 amino acids. The germline V gene has CDR1 MGHRA and CDR2 YSYEKL. The CDR3 loop is CASSQRVAGSYEQYF. The CDR3 DNA sequence: TGCGCCAGCAGCCAACGTGTGGCAGGATCCTACGAGCAGTACTTC.

The V and J genes are TRBV10-1 and TRBJ1-4, with D possibly being TRBD1 (6 bases). V was cut by 3 bases and J by 7 bases, with 18 bases left in between. This CDR3 has 16 residues. CDR1 and CDR2 (germline): WNHNN, SYGVQD (reference sequence). The CDR3 DNA follows: TGCGCCAGCAGTGATGGTCGGGCAGGGGTGGCTGAAAAACTGTTTTTT. This encodes CASSDGRAGVAEKLFF.

The J gene is TRBJ2-7, the V gene TRBV11-3, with D perhaps matching TRBD2 (5 bases). Per germline, CDR1 SGHNT and CDR2 YENEEA. CDR3 length equals 14 residues. Deletions cut 0 bases from V and 3 bases from J, with 9 bases between. Here the CDR3 reads CASSLDHEGYEQYF. The CDR3 bases are TGTGCCAGCAGCTTAGATCACGAGGGCTACGAGCAGTACTTC.

This clone has just a few counts. This chain joins TRBV27 and TRBJ2-7; tentatively, D is TRBD2 (5 bases). Trimming left V 3 bases short and J 0 bases short, with 9 bases between. The length of the CDR3 is 14 residues. Germline values: CDR1 MNHEY, CDR2 SMNVEV (reference sequence). DNA for the CDR3: TGTGCCAGCAGTTTTTTGCGGGCCTCCTACGAGCAGTACTTC. The encoded protein is CASSFLRASYEQYF.

This clone was picked up one time. This chain links TRBV6-1 with TRBJ1-1; D is undetermined. V gave up 2 bases and J gave up 3 bases, with 7 bases separating them. Germline V lookup: CDR1 MNHNS, CDR2 SASEGT. This CDR3 region has 13 residues. The CDR3 loop reads CASSESVDTEAFF. In DNA, the CDR3 is TGTGCCAGCAGTGAATCGGTTGACACTGAAGCTTTCTTT.

The table lists this clone with a count of one. CDR3 amino acids: CASSLAGDNTDTQYF. DNA for the CDR3: TGTGCCAGCAGTTTAGCCGGCGACAACACAGATACGCAGTATTTT. J is TRBJ2-3 and V is TRBV28; D is unresolved. The germline gives CDR1 MDHEN, CDR2 SYDVKM. The CDR3 covers 15 residues. Trimming cost V 2 bases and J 2 bases, with 11 bases left between them.

J is TRBJ2-1 and V is TRBV27; 12 positions match TRBD2. Germline V gene data show CDR1 as MNHEY and CDR2 as SMNVEV (reference sequence). With V trimmed by 6 bases and J by 7 bases, 10 bases remained unmatched. This CDR3 has 16 amino acids. Written as DNA, the CDR3 is TGTGCCAGCAGCACCTTTGCTAGCGGGGGGGGTAATGAGCAGTTCTTC. Its protein is CASSTFASGGGNEQFF.

V usage is TRBV27 and J usage is TRBJ1-2, with TRBD1 matching 10 bases. Germline loops: CDR1 MNHEY, CDR2 SMNVEV (reference sequence). Trimming removed 2 bases from V and 2 bases from J; junction bases left unmatched: 2. The CDR3 runs 15 residues. The CDR3: CASSLLTGGNYGYTF. The CDR3 DNA reads TGTGCCAGCAGTTTACTGACAGGGGGCAACTATGGCTACACCTTC.

J is TRBJ2-5 and V is TRBV5-1; D ambiguous. The germline V gene encodes CDR1 SGHRS and CDR2 YFSETQ. Trimming left V 0 bases short and J 3 bases short, with 15 bases between. The CDR3 spans 16 residues. The CDR3 protein is CASSLAVRLGEETQYF. In DNA form, the CDR3 reads TGCGCCAGCAGCTTGGCTGTACGGCTAGGAGAAGAGACCCAGTACTTC.

This CDR3 is CASSQPIHRGGSYEQYF. The DNA of the CDR3 is TGCGCCAGCAGCCAACCAATCCATAGGGGGGGATCCTACGAGCAGTACTTC. This rearrangement joins TRBV4-1 to TRBJ2-5; a possible D gene is TRBD2 (7 bases). The J call may not be correct, given that the DNA end is closer to TRBJ2-7. The germline CDR1 and CDR2 sequences are MGHRA and YSYEKL. This CDR3 has 17 residues.

The V and J genes are TRBV4-2 and TRBJ1-1, with D hard to call. V dropped 0 bases and J dropped 1 base, with 15 bases sitting between them. The CDR3 spans 17 residues. Germline V gene data show CDR1 as LGHNA and CDR2 as YNFKEQ. CDR3 DNA: TGTGCCAGCAGCCAAGATAGTCGAGGACTGCGGAACACTGAAGCTTTCTTT. This sequence encodes CASSQDSRGLRNTEAFF.

V is TRBV7-6 and J is TRBJ1-5; tentatively, D is TRBD1 (5 bases). The germline CDR1 and CDR2 sequences are SGHVS and FNYEAQ. Trimming left V 4 bases short and J 6 bases short, with 10 bases between. The CDR3 is 13 residues long. The CDR3 nucleotides read TGTGCCAGCAGCTACCAGGGTAGTCAGCCCCAGCATTTT. This encodes CASSYQGSQPQHF. The whole variable domain, remainder taken from reference TRBV7-6 and TRBJ1-5, is GAGVSQSPRYKVTKRGQDVALRCDPISGHVSLYWYRQALGQGPEFLTYFNYEAQQDKSGLPNDRFSAERPEGSISTLTIQRTEQRDSAMYRCASSYQGSQPQHFGDGTRLSIL.

V is TRBV6-1 and J is TRBJ1-2; the D is unclear. Germline CDR1 MNHNS, CDR2 SASEGT. The CDR3 sequence is 12 residues long. Trimming left V 6 bases short and J 4 bases short, with 9 bases between. In nucleotides, the CDR3 is TGTGCCAGCAGCGAATCAGGCTATGGCTACACCTTC. The encoded protein is CASSESGYGYTF.

V gene TRBV19 combines with J gene TRBJ1-1, with a weak D call TRBD1 (5 bases). CDR1 is LNHDA and CDR2 is SQIVND in the germline V gene (reference sequence). The V gene lost 10 bases and the J gene lost 4 bases, with 13 bases spanning the gap. This CDR3 spans 12 amino acids. This CDR3 reads CATGEWGTEAFF. For the CDR3, the DNA is TGTGCCACGGGGGAGTGGGGCACTGAAGCTTTCTTT.

This chain links TRBV18 with TRBJ2-2; D ambiguous. The germline V and J ends were trimmed by 2 bases and 3 bases, with 10 bases remaining between them. This CDR3 region has 15 residues. Germline CDR1 and CDR2: KGHSH and LQKENI. The CDR3 DNA is TGTGCCAGCTCACCATTGACGGGTTACACCGGGGAGCTGTTTTTT. Its protein product is CASSPLTGYTGELFF.

The V gene is TRBV10-1, the J gene TRBJ2-3; TRBD2 matches at 12 bases. The germline V gene has CDR1 WNHNN and CDR2 SYGVQD (reference sequence). The CDR3 runs 17 residues. Losses at the gene ends were 0 bases for V and 3 bases for J; bases not matched to a gene: 4. As DNA, the CDR3 is TGCGCCAGCAGTGAGTCAGAGACTAGCGGGGGAACAGATACGCAGTATTTT. As protein: CASSESETSGGTDTQYF.

The chain carries TRBV7-3 and TRBJ2-3; D unresolved. The CDR3 totals 12 residues. Germline assignment: CDR1 SGHTA and CDR2 FQGTGA. V dropped 4 bases and J dropped 2 bases, with 4 bases sitting between them. The CDR3 reads CASSSTTDTQYF. The CDR3 DNA follows: TGTGCCAGCAGCTCTACCACAGATACGCAGTATTTT.

This chain links TRBV7-9 with TRBJ1-2; TRBD1 aligns across 7 bases. Germline V gene sequence: CDR1 SEHNR, CDR2 FQNEAQ (reference sequence). The ends lost 6 bases at V and 4 bases at J; junction bases unmatched: 8. The CDR3 totals 14 residues. This CDR3 is CASREAGGGYGYTF. In DNA form, the CDR3 reads TGTGCCAGCAGGGAGGCAGGGGGAGGCTATGGCTACACCTTC.

The rearrangement joins TRBV5-1 to TRBJ1-6; TRBD1 is a possible D gene (6 bases). The germline V gene has CDR1 SGHRS and CDR2 YFSETQ. V gave up 4 bases and J gave up 10 bases, with 21 bases separating them. The CDR3 is 16 amino acids. CDR3 sequence reads: CASSANREWMESPLHF. The DNA for the CDR3 is TGCGCCAGCAGCGCCAACAGGGAATGGATGGAATCACCCCTCCACTTT.

The chain couples TRBV9 to TRBJ2-2, with 7 bases fitting TRBD1. In germline, CDR1 is SGDLS, CDR2 YYNGEE. CDR3 length equals 14 residues. V lost 2 bases, J lost 7 bases, and 5 bases stayed unmatched. The CDR3: CASSVETGIGELFF. For the CDR3, the DNA is TGTGCCAGCAGCGTCGAGACAGGGATCGGGGAGCTGTTTTTT. The whole variable domain, remainder taken from reference TRBV9 and TRBJ2-2, is DSGVTQTPKHLITATGQRVTLRCSPRSGDLSVYWYQQSLDQGLQFLIQYYNGEERAKGNILERFSAQQFPDLHSELNLSSLELGDSALYFCASSVETGIGELFFGEGSRLTVL.

The table lists this clone with a few counts. This sequence joins TRBV28 and TRBJ1-6; TRBD1 matches at 7 bases. This CDR3 contains 15 residues. Germline CDR1 is MDHEN and CDR2 is SYDVKM. The junction had 4 bases not matched to a gene; V was cut back by 6 bases and J by 2 bases. CDR3 loop: CASRRGTAYNSPLHF. CDR3 nucleotides: TGTGCCAGCAGGCGTGGGACAGCCTATAATTCACCCCTCCACTTT. Supplemented by reference TRBV28 and TRBJ1-6, the full variable domain reads DVKVTQSSRYLVKRTGEKVFLECVQDMDHENMFWYRQDPGLGLRLIYFSYDVKMKEKGDIPEGYSVSREKKERFSLILESASTNQTSMYLCASRRGTAYNSPLHFGNGTRLTVT.

The chain carries TRBV18 and TRBJ1-1, with a possible D match to TRBD1 (6 bases). Per germline, CDR1 KGHSH and CDR2 LQKENI. The CDR3 is made up of 12 amino acids. With 4 bases removed from V and 5 bases from J, the gap between germline ends came to 8 bases. Here the CDR3 reads CASSLTGTEAFF. CDR3 nucleotides: TGTGCCAGCTCACTAACAGGGACTGAAGCTTTCTTT.

CDR3 bases: TGTGCCATCAAGGACAGGAGCTACGAGCAGTACTTC. This gives the protein CAIKDRSYEQYF. J is TRBJ2-7 and V is TRBV10-3, with TRBD1 matching over 7 bases. V lost 7 bases, J lost 3 bases, and 3 bases stayed unmatched. Germline CDR1 and CDR2: ENHRY and SYGVKD. CDR3 length equals 12 residues.

The CDR3 sequence: CASSVSGQGYNEQFF. The CDR3 bases are TGTGCCAGCAGCGTATCGGGACAGGGCTACAATGAGCAGTTCTTC. The chain employs TRBV9 and TRBJ2-1; TRBD1 aligns across 9 bases. V dropped 1 base and J dropped 3; count of bases not matched to a gene: 2. Germline loops: CDR1 SGDLS, CDR2 YYNGEE. The CDR3 totals 15 residues. Filled out from reference TRBV9 and TRBJ2-1, the complete variable domain reads DSGVTQTPKHLITATGQRVTLRCSPRSGDLSVYWYQQSLDQGLQFLIQYYNGEERAKGNILERFSAQQFPDLHSELNLSSLELGDSALYFCASSVSGQGYNEQFFGPGTRLTVL.